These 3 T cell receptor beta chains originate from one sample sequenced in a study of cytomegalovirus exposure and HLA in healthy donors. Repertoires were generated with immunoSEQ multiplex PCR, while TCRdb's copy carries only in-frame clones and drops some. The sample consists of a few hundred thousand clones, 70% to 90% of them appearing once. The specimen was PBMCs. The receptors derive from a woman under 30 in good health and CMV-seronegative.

The CDR3 DNA sequence: TGTGCCAGCAGCCCCGGGACAGGGGTCACCAATGAGCAGTTCTTC. Amino acid sequence: CASSPGTGVTNEQFF. J is TRBJ2-1 and V is TRBV11-3, with TRBD1 identical over 10 bases. CDR1 and CDR2 from the germline V gene are SGHNT and YENEEA. The CDR3 has 15 residues. Trimming cost V 5 bases and J 6 bases; bases outside gene matches: 7.

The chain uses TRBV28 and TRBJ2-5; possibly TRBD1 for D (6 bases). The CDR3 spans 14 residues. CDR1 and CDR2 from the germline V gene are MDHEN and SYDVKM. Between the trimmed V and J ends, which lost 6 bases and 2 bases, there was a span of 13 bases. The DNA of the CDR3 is TGTGCCAGCAGACAGGGTCTGGGACAAGAGACCCAGTACTTC. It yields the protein CASRQGLGQETQYF.

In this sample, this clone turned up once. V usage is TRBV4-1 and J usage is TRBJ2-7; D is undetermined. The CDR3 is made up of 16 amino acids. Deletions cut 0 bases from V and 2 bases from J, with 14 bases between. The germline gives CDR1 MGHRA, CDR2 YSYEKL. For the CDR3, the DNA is TGCGCCAGCAGCCAAGAGGCAGCGAGTGTTACCTACGAGCAGTACTTC. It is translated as CASSQEAASVTYEQYF.